This TCR beta chain was profiled in a study of blood T cell repertoires in COVID-19. Study-level information: Both acute and convalescent COVID-19 samples were obtained from the United States, Italy and Spain. T cells, B-cell-depleted T cells, or PBMCs provided the cDNA or gDNA that served as material.

Under the authors' procedure: Quantification of nucleated cells was approximated via reference gene primer amplification. Profiled with immunoSEQ multiplex PCR; TCRdb holds only in-frame clones, not every one. V and J calls and clone size are those listed in that table; D and trimming were worked out from the DNA. The table includes about 230,000 clones, 86% detected once. Germline V gene sequence: CDR1 MNHEY, CDR2 SVGAGI. Trimming removed 6 bases at V and 5 bases at J, with 14 bases between. CDR3 length: 14 residues. This TCR was sampled from a man in his fifties with COVID-19, enrolled during active disease. Sequenced input: peripheral blood. The chain couples TRBV6-5 to TRBJ1-5; the D gene is possibly TRBD1 (5 bases). The CDR3 sequence: CASSSGREYQPQHF. Written as DNA, the CDR3 is TGTGCCAGCAGCTCGGGCAGGGAATATCAGCCCCAGCATTTT.